Each of the 13 T cell receptor beta chains below was sequenced from the same sample in a study of blood T cell repertoires in COVID-19 (dated by TCRdb to 2018 to 2020). Libraries were prepared through the immunoSEQ multiplex PCR assay. What TCRdb holds here is the immuneACCESS table cut down to in-frame rearrangements. Part of the clones is not present; checked against another copy, under half of the missing clones reflect an unresolved V gene, and the others are unexplained. A total of just over 40,000 clones appear in this sample, roughly four fifths of them only once. Of the sample, 2.6% is held by the ten largest clones. The sequencing input was peripheral blood. These receptors all come from a woman in her sixties or seventies with acute or convalescent COVID-19.

CDR3: CASSYAANEQFF. CDR3 sequence (DNA): TGTGCCAGCAGCTATGCGGCCAATGAGCAGTTCTTC. The chain is built from TRBV7-6 and TRBJ2-1; D uncertain. The V gene's germline CDR1 is SGHVS and CDR2 FNYEAQ. Trimming stripped 4 bases from V and 6 bases from J, with 7 bases between. The CDR3 is made up of 12 amino acids.

The chain carries TRBV5-1 and TRBJ2-5, with D maybe TRBD1 (5 bases). Trimming pared 0 bases from V and 3 bases from J, leaving 15 bases between. The CDR3 is made up of 16 amino acids. The V gene's germline CDR1 is SGHRS and CDR2 YFSETQ. The CDR3 bases are TGCGCCAGCAGCTTGGGGCAGGGTAGAAGGGAAGAGACCCAGTACTTC. It is translated as CASSLGQGRREETQYF.

J is TRBJ1-1 and V is TRBV15; D is possibly TRBD1 (6 bases). V lost 0 bases, J lost 4 bases, and 15 bases lay in between. CDR1 and CDR2 from the germline V gene are LNHNV and YYDKDF (reference sequence). There are 16 residues in the CDR3. The CDR3 DNA is TGTGCCACCAGCAGAGACAGGGGAACAGGGTCCACTGAAGCTTTCTTT. Its protein product is CATSRDRGTGSTEAFF.

This chain connects TRBV7-3 to TRBJ2-3; D may be TRBD1 (6 bases). The length of the CDR3 is 14 residues. The V gene's germline CDR1 is SGHTA and CDR2 FQGTGA. V shed 5 bases and J shed 4 bases, with 13 bases lying between them. The CDR3: CASSTGSRADTQYF. CDR3 nucleotides: TGTGCCAGCAGCACAGGGTCGAGGGCAGATACGCAGTATTTT.

The chain employs TRBV3-1 (or the pseudogene TRBV3-2) and TRBJ1-3; D is undetermined. The germline V gene encodes CDR1 LGHDT and CDR2 YNNKEL (reference sequence). With 4 bases removed from V and 4 bases from J, the gap between germline ends came to 5 bases. The CDR3 contains 12 residues. Here the CDR3 DNA reads TGTGCCAGCAGCCCGAGGGGAAACACCATATATTTT. This translates into CASSPRGNTIYF.

The chain uses TRBV4-2 and TRBJ2-1; 9 bases match TRBD2. The CDR3 has 15 amino acids. The germline CDR1 and CDR2 sequences are LGHNA and YNFKEQ. Losses at the gene ends were 1 base for V and 8 bases for J; bases not matched to a gene: 6. CDR3 residues: CASSQVVAGVHEQFF. As DNA, the CDR3 is TGTGCCAGCAGCCAAGTAGTAGCGGGAGTCCATGAGCAGTTCTTC.

The J gene is TRBJ1-6, the V gene TRBV2; D ambiguous. Germline assignment: CDR1 SNHLY and CDR2 FYNNEI. The V end was cut by 1 base, the J end by 7 bases, with 11 bases between. The CDR3 has 15 amino acids. The chain's CDR3 is CASSEGSPHNSPLHF. The DNA of the CDR3 is TGTGCCAGCAGTGAAGGGAGCCCTCACAATTCACCCCTCCACTTT. The full variable domain, completed using reference TRBV2 and TRBJ1-6, is EPEVTQTPSHQVTQMGQEVILRCVPISNHLYFYWYRQILGQKVEFLVSFYNNEISEKSEIFDDQFSVERPDGSNFTLKIRSTKLEDSAMYFCASSEGSPHNSPLHFGNGTRLTVT.

The V and J genes are TRBV3-1 (or the pseudogene TRBV3-2) and TRBJ2-2, with TRBD2 as a possible D gene (5 bases). V dropped 1 base and J dropped 7 bases, with 10 bases sitting between them. CDR3 length equals 14 residues. Germline V gene sequence: CDR1 LGHDT, CDR2 YNNKEL (reference sequence). The CDR3 DNA is TGTGCCAGCAGCCAAGTCGGGGTTAACGGGGAGCTGTTTTTT. Residues: CASSQVGVNGELFF.

This clone was seen just once. For the CDR3, the DNA is TGCGCCAGCAGCTTGCTAGGGAGTGGCACTGAAGCTTTCTTT. Its protein is CASSLLGSGTEAFF. The chain is built from TRBV5-1 and TRBJ1-1; D not certain. Germline loops: CDR1 SGHRS, CDR2 YFSETQ. Trimming took 1 base from V and 4 from J, leaving 11 bases between them. The CDR3 covers 14 residues.

The chain recombines TRBV5-4 with TRBJ2-5; 13 bases align to TRBD2. The CDR3 extends over 15 amino acids. CDR1 is SGHNT, CDR2 YYREEE, per germline (reference sequence). V dropped 6 bases and J dropped 4; count of bases not matched to a gene: 6. The CDR3 reads CASKTGTSGTETQYF. DNA for the CDR3: TGTGCCAGCAAAACAGGGACTAGCGGGACAGAGACCCAGTACTTC.

The chain links TRBV28 to TRBJ2-6; TRBD1 agrees at 9 bases. Germline-derived CDR1 and CDR2 are MDHEN and SYDVKM. This CDR3 is 18 amino acids long. V shed 4 bases and J 0 bases; nucleotides not matched to a gene: 7. CDR3 DNA: TGTGCCAGCAGTTCGGGACAGGGCCTTTACTCTGGGGCCAACGTCCTGACTTTC. This gives the protein CASSSGQGLYSGANVLTF.

The chain carries TRBV13 and TRBJ2-3; 14 nucleotides match TRBD2. Germline V gene sequence: CDR1 PRHDT, CDR2 FYEKMQ (reference sequence). This CDR3 region has 16 residues. The V and J ends lost 4 bases and 3 bases, in that order; junction bases with no gene match: 3. CDR3 sequence: CASSSGLAGGTDTQYF. The CDR3 DNA follows: TGTGCCAGCAGCTCCGGACTAGCGGGAGGTACAGATACGCAGTATTTT.

The V call is TRBV2, the J call TRBJ1-5; 7 nucleotides align to TRBD1. This CDR3 is built from 13 residues. CDR1 SNHLY and CDR2 FYNNEI come from the germline V gene. The V gene end was trimmed by 6 bases and the J gene end by 5 bases; junction bases not matched to a gene: 4. CDR3 residues: CASRGQPHQPQHF. DNA of the CDR3: TGTGCCAGCAGGGGACAGCCCCATCAGCCCCAGCATTTT.